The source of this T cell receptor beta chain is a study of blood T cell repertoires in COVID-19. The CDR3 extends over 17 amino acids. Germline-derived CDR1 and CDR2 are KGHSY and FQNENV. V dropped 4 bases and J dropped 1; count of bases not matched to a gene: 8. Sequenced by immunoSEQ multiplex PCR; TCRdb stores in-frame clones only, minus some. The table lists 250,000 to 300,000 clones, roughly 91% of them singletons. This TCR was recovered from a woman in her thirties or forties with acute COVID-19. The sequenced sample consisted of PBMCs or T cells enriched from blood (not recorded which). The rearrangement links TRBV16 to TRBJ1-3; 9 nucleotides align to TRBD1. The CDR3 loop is CASSPTPDRGSGNTIYF. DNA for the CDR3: TGTGCCAGCAGCCCCACCCCGGACAGGGGATCTGGAAACACCATATATTTT.